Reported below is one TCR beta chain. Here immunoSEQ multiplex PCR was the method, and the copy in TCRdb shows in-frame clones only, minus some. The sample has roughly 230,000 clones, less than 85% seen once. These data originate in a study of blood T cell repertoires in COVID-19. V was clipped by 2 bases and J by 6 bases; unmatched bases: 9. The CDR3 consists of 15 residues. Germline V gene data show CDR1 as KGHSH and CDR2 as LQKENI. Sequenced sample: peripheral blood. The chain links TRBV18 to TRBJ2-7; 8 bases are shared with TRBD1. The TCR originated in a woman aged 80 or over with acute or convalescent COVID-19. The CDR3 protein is CASSPIPVQGAEQYF. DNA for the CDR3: TGTGCCAGCTCACCAATTCCCGTTCAGGGGGCCGAGCAGTACTTC.